This T cell receptor (beta chain) was found in a study of OX40 agonist ivuxolimab in advanced cancers. The germline V gene encodes CDR1 SQVTM and CDR2 ANQGSEA. This CDR3 comprises 10 residues. Trimming took 0 bases from V and 7 from J, leaving 3 bases between them. Clones were read by immunoSEQ multiplex PCR, and TCRdb kept only the in-frame ones, dropping some. The data hold around 65,000 clones, with 90% observed a single time. Sequencing was performed on CD4+ or CD8+ T cells sorted from blood, taken in a trial of the OX40 agonist ivuxolimab. V gene TRBV29-1 combines with J gene TRBJ1-2; unclear D gene. The receptor's source is an adult with an advanced solid tumor such as melanoma, head and neck, liver or kidney cancer. In DNA form, the CDR3 reads TGCAGCGTTGAAGAGGGTGGCTACACCTTC. Residues: CSVEEGGYTF.